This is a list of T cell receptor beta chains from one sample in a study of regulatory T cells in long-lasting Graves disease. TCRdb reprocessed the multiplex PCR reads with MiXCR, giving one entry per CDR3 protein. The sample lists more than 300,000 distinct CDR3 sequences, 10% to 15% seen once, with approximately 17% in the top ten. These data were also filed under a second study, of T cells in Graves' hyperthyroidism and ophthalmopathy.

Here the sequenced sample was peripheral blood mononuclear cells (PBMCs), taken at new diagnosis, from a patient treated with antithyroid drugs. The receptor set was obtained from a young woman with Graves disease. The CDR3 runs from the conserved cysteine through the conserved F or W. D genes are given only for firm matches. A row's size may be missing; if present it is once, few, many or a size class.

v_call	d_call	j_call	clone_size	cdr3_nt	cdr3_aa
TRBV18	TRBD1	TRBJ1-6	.	TGTGCCAGCTCACCTACCGGGACAGGGGATTCACCCCTCCACTTT	CASSPTGTGDSPLHF
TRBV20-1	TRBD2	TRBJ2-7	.	TGCAGTGCTCCTTGGACTAGCGGGCCTAGCTCCTACGAGCAGTACTTC	CSAPWTSGPSSYEQYF
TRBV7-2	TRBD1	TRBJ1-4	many	TGTGCCAGCAGCTATGACAGGGTTGGGGAAAAACTGTTTTTT	CASSYDRVGEKLFF
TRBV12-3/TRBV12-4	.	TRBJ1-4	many	TGTGCCAGCAGTCTAAACAGGGAAAAACTGTTTTTT	CASSLNREKLFF
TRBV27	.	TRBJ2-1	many	TGTGCCAGCAGTGCTCAATCAGTCTCCTACAATGAGCAGTTCTTC	CASSAQSVSYNEQFF
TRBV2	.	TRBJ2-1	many	TGTGCCAGAAACTCCCCTCTATACAATGAGCAGTTCTTC	CARNSPLYNEQFF
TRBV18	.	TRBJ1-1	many	TGTGCCAGCTCACCAGAGTTGGTGGATGTCGAAGCTTTCTTT	CASSPELVDVEAFF
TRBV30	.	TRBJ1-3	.	TGTGCCTGGAGTGTACTCCCCAGAAACACCATATATTTT	CAWSVLPRNTIYF
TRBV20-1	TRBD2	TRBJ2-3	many	TGCAGTGCCCAAGCGGGACGCACAGATACGCAGTATTTT	CSAQAGRTDTQYF
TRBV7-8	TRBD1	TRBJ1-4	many	TGTGCCAGCAGCCCAGGGGGGCGTCGTGAAAAACTGTTTTTT	CASSPGGRREKLFF
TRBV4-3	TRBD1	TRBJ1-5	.	TGCGCCAGCAGCCAAGATCAAACAGGGGCTGATCAGCCCCAGCATTTT	CASSQDQTGADQPQHF
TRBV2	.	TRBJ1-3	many	TGTGCCAGCAGAGAATGGGGAAACACCATATATTTT	CASREWGNTIYF
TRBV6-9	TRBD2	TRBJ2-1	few	TGTGCCAGCAGTTACCCCATAGCGGGTCCGTCCTACAATGAGCAGTTCTTC	CASSYPIAGPSYNEQFF
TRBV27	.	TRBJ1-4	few	TGTGCCAGCAGTTCCGCCCGTAATGAAAAACTGTTTTTT	CASSSARNEKLFF
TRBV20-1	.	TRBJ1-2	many	TGCAGTGCTTACCGGGACTATGGCTACACCTTC	CSAYRDYGYTF
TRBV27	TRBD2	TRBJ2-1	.	TGTGCCAGCAGGACGGGGCTAGCGGGAGATGAGCAGTCCTTC	CASRTGLAGDEQSF
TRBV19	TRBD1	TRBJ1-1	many	TGTGCCAGTAGAATTTGGGACACAGGGGACACTGAAGCTTTCTTT	CASRIWDTGDTEAFF
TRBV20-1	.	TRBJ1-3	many	TGCAGTGCTAGTTGCCCGCCAGGGGAAGATCTGTCTGGAAACACCATATATTTT	CSASCPPGEDLSGNTIYF
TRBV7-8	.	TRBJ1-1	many	TGTGCCAGCAGCTCCGGGACATACCTTGAAGCTTTCTTT	CASSSGTYLEAFF
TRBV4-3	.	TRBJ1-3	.	TGCGCCAGCAGCCAAGATTCCCGTCCCGACTCTGGAAACACCATATATTTT	CASSQDSRPDSGNTIYF
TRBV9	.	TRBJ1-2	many	TGTGCCAGCAGCCTCATTGGGACACATGCTAACTATGGCTACACCTTC	CASSLIGTHANYGYTF
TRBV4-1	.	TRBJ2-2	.	TGCGCCAGCAGCCCGATGAGCACCGGGGAGCTGTTTTTT	CASSPMSTGELFF
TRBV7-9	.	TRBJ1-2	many	TGTGCCAGCAGCTCCCCTCAGGAGGTTCGCGGCTACACCTTC	CASSSPQEVRGYTF
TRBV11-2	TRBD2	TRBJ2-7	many	TGTGCCAGCAAAGGACTAGCGGGAGCCCTCTACGAGCAGTACTTC	CASKGLAGALYEQYF
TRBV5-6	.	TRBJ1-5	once	TGTGCCAGCAGCTTGTTGCACAGCAATCAGCCCCAGCATTTT	CASSLLHSNQPQHF
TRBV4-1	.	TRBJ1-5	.	TGCGCCAGCAGCCTACCCGGGCTCAGCAATCAGCCCCAGCATTTT	CASSLPGLSNQPQHF
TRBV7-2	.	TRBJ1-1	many	TGTGCCAGCAGCTGGGGGGTGGGGGAATACCTGAACACTGAAGCTTTCTTT	CASSWGVGEYLNTEAFF
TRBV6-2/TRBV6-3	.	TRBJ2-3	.	TGTGCCGGCAGGAACGGGGCCATCGCGGATACGCAGTATTTT	CAGRNGAIADTQYF
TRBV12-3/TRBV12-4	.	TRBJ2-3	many	TGTGCCAGCAGTTTTAGTCCGGGAGCAGATACGCAGTATTTT	CASSFSPGADTQYF
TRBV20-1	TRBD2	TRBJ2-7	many	TGCAGTGCTATCGTAGCGGGTATTACCTACGAGCAGTACTTC	CSAIVAGITYEQYF
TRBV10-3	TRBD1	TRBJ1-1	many	TGTGCCACCACCGGGACAGACGTATCCGAAGCTTTCTTT	CATTGTDVSEAFF
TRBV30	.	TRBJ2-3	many	TGTGCCTGGAGTTCCGGACGGTTCACAGATACGCAGTATTTT	CAWSSGRFTDTQYF
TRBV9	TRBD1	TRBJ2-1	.	TGTGCCAGCAGCGGCGGGACAGGGTCAAAGGGAGAACAGTTCTTC	CASSGGTGSKGEQFF
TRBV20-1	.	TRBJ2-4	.	TGCAGTGCTAGTAAGGCCCAGCCGGCGGACATTCAGTACTTC	CSASKAQPADIQYF
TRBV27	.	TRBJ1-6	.	TGTGCCAGCAGCCCTCGGAGGGCAGAGTCACCCCTCCACTTT	CASSPRRAESPLHF
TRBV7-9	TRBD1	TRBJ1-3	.	TGTGCCAGCAGTCCAGGGGGCCGATTTGGAAACACCATATATTTT	CASSPGGRFGNTIYF
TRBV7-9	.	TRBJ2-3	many	TGTGCCAGCAGTGTGGGTCTTTCAGATACGCAGTATTTT	CASSVGLSDTQYF
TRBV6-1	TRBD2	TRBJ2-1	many	TGTGCCAGCAGAGTTAGCGGGAGGGGCCACAATGAGCAGTTCTTC	CASRVSGRGHNEQFF
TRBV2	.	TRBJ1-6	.	TGTGCCAGCAGTGAAGTTCGAGGGAGCAATAATTCACCCCCCCACTTT	CASSEVRGSNNSPPHF
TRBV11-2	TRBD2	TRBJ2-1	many	TGTGCCAGCAGCTTGGGACTAGGAAACAGCTACAATGAGCAGTTCTTC	CASSLGLGNSYNEQFF
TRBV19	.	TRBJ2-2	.	TGTGCCAGTAGTCCACCACGCGGGATGTTCGTCGGGGAGCTGTTTTTT	CASSPPRGMFVGELFF
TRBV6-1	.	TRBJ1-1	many	TGTGCCAGCAGTGAAGCGGCAGACCTGAACACTGAAGCTTTCTTT	CASSEAADLNTEAFF
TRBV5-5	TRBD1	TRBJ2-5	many	TGTGCCAGCAGCTTGGACAGGGGAGAGACCCAGTACTTC	CASSLDRGETQYF
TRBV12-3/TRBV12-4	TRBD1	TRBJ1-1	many	TGTGCCAGCAGTTTTAATCAGGGGGTCATGGCTTTCTTT	CASSFNQGVMAFF
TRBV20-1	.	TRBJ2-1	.	TGCAGTGCTACTCCGGGGGACCAGAGTGGGAATGAGCAGTTCTTC	CSATPGDQSGNEQFF
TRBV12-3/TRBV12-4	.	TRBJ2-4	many	TGTGCCAGCAGTTCCCGTCCCCAGGGGAACATTCAGTACTTC	CASSSRPQGNIQYF
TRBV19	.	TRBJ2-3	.	TGTGCCAGTAGTGTGATACAGGGCGGCACAGATACGCAGTATTTT	CASSVIQGGTDTQYF
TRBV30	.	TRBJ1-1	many	TGTGCCTGGACCCAGGGGAGTTCCACTGAAGCTTTCTTT	CAWTQGSSTEAFF
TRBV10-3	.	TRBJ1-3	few	TGTGCCATTGGAGGGGGAAAGGGGAACACCATATATTTT	CAIGGGKGNTIYF
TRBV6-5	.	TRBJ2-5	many	TGTGCCAGCAGTTACACCCGAATGTTGCAAGAGACCCAGTACTTC	CASSYTRMLQETQYF